The 9 T cell receptor beta chains presented below share a single source sample, sequenced in a study of blood T cell repertoires in COVID-19. Libraries were prepared by immunoSEQ multiplex PCR; TCRdb keeps only in-frame clonotypes and omits some of them. This sample has about 380,000 clones, with 85% found just once. The sequenced material came from peripheral blood. Receptors were obtained from a woman aged 18-29 years with acute or convalescent COVID-19.

Only a few counts were recorded for this clone. J is TRBJ1-2 and V is TRBV4-1; TRBD1 is a possible D gene (6 bases). V dropped 0 bases and J dropped 8 bases, with 25 bases sitting between them. The CDR3 has 18 residues. Per germline, CDR1 MGHRA and CDR2 YSYEKL. CDR3 sequence (DNA): TGCGCCAGCAGCCAAGATGCGGGTGGGGGCGGACACGCCTTGGGCTACACCTTC. It is translated as CASSQDAGGGGHALGYTF.

The chain uses TRBV29-1 and TRBJ1-2; 11 bases line up with TRBD1. Germline V gene lookup returns CDR1 SQVTM and CDR2 ANQGSEA. J gave up 4 bases and V 4 bases, and 11 bases lay outside the gene matches. This CDR3 comprises 16 residues. The CDR3 is CSVGGTGTGGPYGYTF. CDR3 coding DNA: TGCAGCGTTGGGGGTACCGGGACAGGGGGGCCCTATGGCTACACCTTC.

The chain recombines TRBV6-5 with TRBJ1-2; TRBD1 is a possible D gene (6 bases). Looked up from germline, CDR1 is MNHEY and CDR2 is SVGAGI. V lost 4 bases and J lost 2, with 14 bases in between. CDR3 size: 15 residues. CDR3 sequence (DNA): TGTGCCAGCAGTTCGCGACAGGAAAACAACTATGGCTACACCTTC. Its protein product is CASSSRQENNYGYTF.

The chain joins TRBV6-5 to TRBJ1-3; D call uncertain. CDR1 and CDR2 (germline): MNHEY, SVGAGI. This CDR3 contains 15 residues. Deletions cut 7 bases from V and 0 bases from J, with 13 bases between. The CDR3 region is CASTLVQISGNTIYF. In DNA, the CDR3 is TGTGCCAGCACCCTAGTCCAGATCTCTGGAAACACCATATATTTT.

The V call is TRBV30, the J call TRBJ2-5; D unclear. The CDR3 runs to 12 residues. Germline loops: CDR1 GTSNPN, CDR2 SVGIG (reference sequence). V was clipped by 1 base and J by 4 bases, with 7 bases between them. CDR3 loop: CAWSERRETQYF. The CDR3, as DNA: TGTGCCTGGAGTGAGCGTAGAGAGACCCAGTACTTC.

The V and J genes are TRBV2 and TRBJ1-2; perhaps TRBD1 as D (5 bases). The CDR3 has 13 residues. V lost 1 base and J 8 bases, leaving 11 bases between the germline ends. Germline values: CDR1 SNHLY, CDR2 FYNNEI. The CDR3 is CASSEGGPEGYTF. As DNA, the CDR3 is TGTGCCAGCAGTGAAGGGGGCCCGGAGGGCTACACCTTC.

The chain joins TRBV20-1 to TRBJ1-1; D gene uncertain. The CDR3 totals 10 residues. Germline V gives CDR1 DFQATT, CDR2 SNEGSKA (reference sequence). V lost 5 bases, J lost 5 bases, and 6 bases lay in between. CDR3 amino acids: CSAWRTEAFF. The CDR3 region has the DNA TGCAGTGCTTGGAGGACTGAAGCTTTCTTT.

V is TRBV14 and J is TRBJ1-1, with a possible D match to TRBD1 (5 bases). The germline V and J ends were trimmed by 3 bases and 11 bases, with 22 bases remaining between them. The V gene's germline CDR1 is SGHDN and CDR2 FVKESK. The CDR3 has 15 residues. CDR3 bases: TGTGCCAGCAGCCACTGGACATCCACCGACGTAGAGGCTTTCTTT. It encodes CASSHWTSTDVEAFF.

The DNA of the CDR3 is TGTGCCAGCAGCTTAGGCGGGGGACCAGGAGGTCAGAAGACCCAGTACTTC. Protein: CASSLGGGPGGQKTQYF. This chain links TRBV13 with TRBJ2-5; maybe TRBD2 (6 bases). CDR3 length equals 17 residues. CDR1 is PRHDT, CDR2 FYEKMQ, per germline (reference sequence). Trimming took 0 bases from V and 6 from J, leaving 20 bases between them. Variable domain in full (rest from reference TRBV13 and TRBJ2-5): AAGVIQSPRHLIKEKRETATLKCYPIPRHDTVYWYQQGPGQDPQFLISFYEKMQSDKGSIPDRFSAQQFSDYHSELNMSSLELGDSALYFCASSLGGGPGGQKTQYFGPGTRLLVL.